The text below deals with one TCR beta chain. There are 15 residues in the CDR3. Germline lookup yields CDR1 SGHAT and CDR2 FQNNGV. The V gene lost 7 bases and the J gene lost 0 bases, with 16 bases spanning the gap. The data belong to a study of blood T cell repertoires in COVID-19. Across the whole study: The study drew acute and convalescent COVID-19 samples from the United States, Italy and Spain. PBMCs, B-cell-depleted T cells, or T cells provided the cDNA or gDNA that made up the material.

In the original workflow: Estimated nucleated cell counts came from reference gene primer amplification. The protocol was immunoSEQ multiplex PCR, while the TCRdb copy is restricted to in-frame clones and leaves out a portion. The V and J calls and clone size were taken over from that table, and D and trimming were inferred from the DNA. The table has approximately 45,000 clones, under 85% seen once; the top ten hold 13% to 15%. Material: peripheral blood. This chain uses TRBV11-2 with TRBJ2-7, with D tentatively TRBD1 (5 bases). This sequence originates from a human donor in a cohort sampled during active COVID-19. The CDR3 protein is CASTRVPGASYEQYF. CDR3 nucleotide sequence: TGTGCCAGCACCCGGGTACCTGGGGCCTCCTACGAGCAGTACTTC.